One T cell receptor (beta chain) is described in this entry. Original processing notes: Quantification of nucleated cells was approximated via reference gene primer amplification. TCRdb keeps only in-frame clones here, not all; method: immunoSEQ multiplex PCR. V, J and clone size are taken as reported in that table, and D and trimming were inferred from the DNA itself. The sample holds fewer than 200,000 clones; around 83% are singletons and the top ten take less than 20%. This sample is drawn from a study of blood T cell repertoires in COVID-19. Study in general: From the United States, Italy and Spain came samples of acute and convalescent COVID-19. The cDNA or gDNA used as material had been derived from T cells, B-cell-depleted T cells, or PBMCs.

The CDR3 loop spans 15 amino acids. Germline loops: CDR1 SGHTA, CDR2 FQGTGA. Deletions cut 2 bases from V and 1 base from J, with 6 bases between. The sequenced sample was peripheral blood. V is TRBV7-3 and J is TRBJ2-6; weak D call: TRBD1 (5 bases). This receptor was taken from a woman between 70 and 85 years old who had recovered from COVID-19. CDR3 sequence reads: CASSLSGSGANVLTF. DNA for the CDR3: TGTGCCAGCAGCTTATCAGGGTCTGGGGCCAACGTCCTGACTTTC.